This T cell receptor (beta chain) was recorded in a study of somatic mutations in cytotoxic T cells in rheumatoid arthritis. Overall study context: In some cases, T-cell populations stained with V beta antibodies were flow-sorted at nearly 100% purity, and these included V beta1+ cells sequenced for TCRB.

The assay was immunoSEQ multiplex PCR, and TCRdb's table has in-frame clones only and misses some. The sample contains about 5,000 clones, about 88% of which appear only once. Positive magnetic bead selection was used to isolate CD4+ and CD8+ cells; purity was checked by flow cytometry. General study results and limits: It was found that CD8+ T-cell clonality in rheumatoid arthritis patients did not differ significantly from that in age-matched healthy controls.

V lost 3 bases and J 5 bases, leaving 11 bases between the germline ends. Germline V gene sequence: CDR1 ENHRY, CDR2 SYGVKD. CDR3 length equals 13 residues. For this clone: What it recognizes is unknown.

The specimen was CD8+ T cells sorted from blood. The rearrangement joins TRBV10-3 to TRBJ2-7, with D possibly TRBD1 on 5 matching bases. This sequence originates from a woman aged 45-59 years with rheumatoid arthritis. The CDR3 sequence is CAISEGVWNEQYF. Written as DNA, the CDR3 is TGTGCCATCAGTGAAGGGGTTTGGAACGAGCAGTACTTC.